This T cell receptor beta chain was sequenced during a study of cytomegalovirus exposure and HLA in healthy donors (dated by TCRdb to 2016 to 2017). For the study in its entirety: According to an earlier analysis of a few hundred of the donors, 150 million to 200 million T cells yielded roughly 110 million unique TCR beta sequences and more than 250 Gb of sequence data. An early release that covered some 640 HLA-typed donors contained approximately 320 gigabases of sequencing data and 85 million to 100 million unique TCR sequences. Of the roughly 390 genotyped donors, 81% fell in the genetic ancestry cluster associated with self-reported Caucasian donors. The study was designed to test whether signatures of past pathogen exposure could be identified by cataloging public T cell receptors. The T cell repertoires of about 700 subjects were profiled by immunosequencing and related to cytomegalovirus serostatus. In addition to the first cohort of 666 subjects, a separate validation cohort of under 150 different subjects was used. To predict cytomegalovirus infection status, the study brought together high-throughput TCR immunosequencing, statistical association of individual TCRs with disease status, and machine learning. A later analysis re-analyzed previously published TCR beta repertoires from approximately 700 donors and added high-resolution HLA genotyping to study TCR occurrence patterns. Rather than drawing on any new phenotypic data, the later analysis identified candidate immune exposures from TCR beta sequences and the way those sequences occurred across donors. An earlier analysis of roughly 600 of the donors used high-throughput TCR beta sequencing to judge whether each TCR beta V gene segment behaved as functional or pseudogenic. Donor age, sex, ethnicity and CMV serostatus were collected together with the repertoire data. A later genetic analysis used genome-wide SNP genotypes for about 65% of the roughly 670 donors, treating that subset as a discovery cohort. Every discovery cohort repertoire had been produced on one sequencing platform. HLA typing covered class I and class II loci at four-digit resolution. The number of donors typed differed by locus, with 629-630 for A, B, C, DRB1 and DQB1, 522 for DQA1, 600 to 610 for DPA1, and 450 to 480 for DPB1. A few DR-DQ haplotypes were treated as single units for association and clustering because of strong linkage in the cohort. Across some 400 genotyped donors of the cohort, an average of about 240,000 unique TCR beta nucleotide sequences per donor were sequenced, and roughly 20% of those sequences were non-productive. Overall study outcomes, separate from this receptor: According to a later analysis, TCR association rates differed among HLA loci, with DRB1 alleles showing the most associated TCRs and HLA-C alleles showing the fewest. At a false discovery rate of 0.05, a later analysis linked some 17,000 TCR beta sequences to specific HLA alleles. Across donors, most TCR sequences were observed very rarely, whereas some public TCRs were present in many individuals. Some IMGT-functional V segments, including TRBV6-2 and TRBV6-3, could not be told apart with the 87-base-pair reads, so those segments were excluded. Most CMV-associated TCR beta chains appeared to be HLA-restricted in a later analysis, and the HLA associations seemed to be driven largely by CMV exposure. According to a later genetic analysis, donors in an Asian-associated ancestry cluster had fewer N-insertions in productive TCRs than the roughly 660-donor mean. Several of the top co-occurrence clusters appeared to be linked to parvovirus B19, influenza, CMV and Epstein-Barr virus, according to a later analysis. A further reported finding was that TCR beta sequences accurately predicted the HLA-A and HLA-B alleles for most subjects in the first cohort. In an earlier analysis of 587 of the donors, most TCR beta V segments were observed in productive rearrangements about 90% or about 30% of the time, broadly matching IMGT annotations. This cohort had only TCR beta chains sequenced, and the lack of alpha or paired-chain data limited which features could be detected. Immune exposure information for the cohort was limited to CMV serostatus. Correlated functional status among segregating V segments might reflect linkage disequilibrium, but an unknown experimental factor could not be ruled out. The authors suggested that the approach could potentially be extended to other disease states and immunological phenotypes. Over 15 rarely observed V segments, including chromosome 9 orphons, were excluded from the earlier analysis of approximately 500 of the donors because counts were too low. Because HLA typing was missing for some donors at each locus, association tests included only the typed subset. When HLA alleles, especially DR and DQ, strongly co-occurred, TCR associations were difficult to assign to individual alleles. In vitro tests confirmed that three of the cytomegalovirus-associated TCR beta chains recognize cytomegalovirus antigens. A cluster of highly shared sequence variants was judged likely to be a technical artifact of the sequencing pipeline. The study listed approximately 150 TCR beta chains as associated with cytomegalovirus. The classifier was reported to diagnose cytomegalovirus status with high specificity and sensitivity in both the original and validation cohorts. V-gene and J-gene trimming of TCR beta chains was associated with a missense DCLRE1C variant in a later genetic analysis, and the association was replicated in an independent cohort. A later analysis found that HLA-associated TCR beta chains were more clonally expanded and had lower generation probabilities than equally common non-associated chains. The presence/absence analyses assumed that sequencing depth was roughly uniform across donors, and that assumption may not be true.

Library prep was done by the immunoSEQ multiplex PCR assay. For the multiplex PCR, a mixture combining 60 forward primers for TCR Vbeta segments and 13 reverse primers for TCR Jbeta segments was used. The CDR3 region of rearranged TCR beta genes was amplified from genomic DNA by a multiplex PCR assay. The Illumina HiSeq System was used to sequence the amplified TCR beta libraries as 87-base-pair reads. Turning to the authors' computational methods: A later analysis counted some 74 million unique TCR beta chains across the 670 or so repertoires, and some 11 million of these chains were shared by at least two donors. To remove PCR and sequencing errors, raw reads were error-corrected and collapsed into unique sequences using a nearest-neighbor algorithm that merged closely related sequences. Alignment of CDR3 sequences to IMGT reference sequences was used to assign V, D and J gene segments. Each retained sequence needed at least a six-nucleotide match to both a V gene segment and a J gene segment. A rearrangement counted as productive if the CDR3 had no stop codons and remained in frame with V and J, and every other rearrangement counted as non-productive. Following IMGT convention, CDR3 was defined as the stretch from the second conserved V-encoded cysteine up to the conserved J-encoded phenylalanine. In an earlier analysis of around 570 of the donors, sequences lacking an unambiguous match to a single V gene segment were excluded. An earlier analysis of 587 of the donors classified V segments as functional when productive rearrangements were above 56.7% and as segregating when the standard deviation between donors was above 5%. A statistical classification framework was developed to diagnose cytomegalovirus status using the catalog of TCR beta chain sequences. A later analysis assigned V and J genes by comparing TCR nucleotide sequences with IMGT/GENE-DB human TR gene sequences. A later analysis assigned CDR3 sequences and most-parsimonious VDJ recombination scenarios with the TCRdist pipeline. A later analysis defined each TCR beta chain by its CDR3 amino acid sequence plus V-gene family, and excluded reads lacking a unique V-gene family. A later analysis removed several hundred highly shared, low-generation-probability nucleotide sequences to deal with suspected cross-contamination and a sequencing artifact. A later analysis calculated a clonal expansion index for each public chain from normalized within-repertoire ranks of inferred template counts. In a later analysis, generation probabilities were computed using a VDJ recombination model fitted to out-of-frame rearrangements, and the results were checked against IGoR. Hypergeometric tests were used in a later analysis to score TCR-TCR, TCR-HLA and TCR-CMV co-occurrence, with a repertoire-size bias correction applied to the TCR pairs. A later analysis estimated false discovery rates by permuting HLA or CMV assignments 20 times. In a later analysis, co-occurring TCRs were grouped with DBSCAN, and TCRdist sequence similarity was added when clustering was performed within HLA-allele-positive subsets. Repertoires with fewer than 30,000 or more than 120,000 public chains, plus five repertoires with anomalous nucleotide sharing, were excluded from co-occurrence clustering. Sourced from immuneACCESS, this table was stored by TCRdb with only in-frame sequences that have V and J called. A share of the clones is absent; for the studies checked, an unresolved V gene accounts for under half, and the remainder has no known explanation. V and J calls and clone size come straight from that table; D and trimming were deduced from the DNA. This specimen's table enumerates some 130,000 clones. Approximately 1.6% of the sample comes from the top ten.

Details on this clone: Its cognate antigen has yet to be identified.

In total, approximately 610 healthy bone marrow donors made up the cohort. At the time of sampling, all cohort members were nominally healthy, though unrecorded immune exposures were likely present. The donor was CMV seronegative and was included in the group of 352 seronegative cohort members. A peripheral blood sample was collected from each donor, and TCR beta sequencing was performed on peripheral blood mononuclear cells. The Qiagen DNeasy Blood Extraction Kit was used to extract genomic DNA from the blood cell samples. At the junction V is shortened by 3 bases and J by 0 bases, with 10 bases in between. The CDR1 and CDR2 encoded by the germline V gene are SGHTS and YDEGEE. The CDR3, cysteine through phenylalanine, is 14 amino acids long. Just CDR3 DNA is preserved here, 42 bases in frame from base 1.

This sequence was found in a man aged 18 to 30 in good health and CMV-seronegative. The rearranged chain carries TRBV5-8 and TRBJ2-7; TRBD1 is a weak D gene call, 6 bases matching. The source material was PBMCs. The DNA sequence is TGTGCCAGCAGCTACACAGGGAGCTCCTACGAGCAGTACTTC. Its amino acids are CASSYTGSSYEQYF.